Detailed here is one T cell receptor beta chain. The data derive from a study of blood T cell repertoires in COVID-19. The V gene's germline CDR1 is KGHSH and CDR2 LQKENI. With V trimmed by 6 bases and J by 7 bases, 13 bases remained unmatched. This CDR3 is 16 amino acids long. Clones were read by immunoSEQ multiplex PCR, and TCRdb kept only the in-frame ones, dropping some. The sample contains approximately 350,000 clones, 87% of which appear only once. The TCR was taken from a woman aged 45-60 years with COVID-19, enrolled during active disease. Sequencing was done on a sample of peripheral blood. V gene TRBV18 combines with J gene TRBJ2-4; 9 bases are shared with TRBD1. CDR3 loop: CASSPLGQGGSNIQYF. The CDR3 region has the DNA TGTGCCAGCTCCCCCTTGGGACAGGGAGGAAGTAACATTCAGTACTTC. The full variable domain, completed using reference TRBV18 and TRBJ2-4, is NAGVMQNPRHLVRRRGQEARLRCSPMKGHSHVYWYRQLPEEGLKFMVYLQKENIIDESGMPKERFSAEFPKEGPSILRIQQVVRGDSAAYFCASSPLGQGGSNIQYFGAGTRLSVL.